The clone carrying this T cell receptor (beta chain) has just a few counts. Trimming removed 1 base at V and 1 base at J, with 15 bases between. CDR1 and CDR2 (germline): MGHRA, YSYEKL. CDR3 length: 17 residues. The data were taken from a study of T cells after yellow fever vaccination. TCRdb reanalysed the 5' RACE reads using MiXCR and keeps one entry per CDR3 protein. The data contain roughly 340,000 distinct CDR3 sequences, around 4.1% of them seen just once; the ten biggest clones take up less than 25%. The chain uses TRBV4-1 and TRBJ2-3; either TRBD1 or TRBD2 may fit D (6 bases each). The TCR was taken from a man between 18 and 29 years old who received the YFV17D yellow fever vaccine. The source was PBMCs, collected 5 days after the yellow fever booster vaccination. Written as DNA, the CDR3 is TGCGCCAGCAGCCAAGTAGGTGGACAGCGGGGCACAGATACGCAGTATTTT. The encoded protein is CASSQVGGQRGTDTQYF.